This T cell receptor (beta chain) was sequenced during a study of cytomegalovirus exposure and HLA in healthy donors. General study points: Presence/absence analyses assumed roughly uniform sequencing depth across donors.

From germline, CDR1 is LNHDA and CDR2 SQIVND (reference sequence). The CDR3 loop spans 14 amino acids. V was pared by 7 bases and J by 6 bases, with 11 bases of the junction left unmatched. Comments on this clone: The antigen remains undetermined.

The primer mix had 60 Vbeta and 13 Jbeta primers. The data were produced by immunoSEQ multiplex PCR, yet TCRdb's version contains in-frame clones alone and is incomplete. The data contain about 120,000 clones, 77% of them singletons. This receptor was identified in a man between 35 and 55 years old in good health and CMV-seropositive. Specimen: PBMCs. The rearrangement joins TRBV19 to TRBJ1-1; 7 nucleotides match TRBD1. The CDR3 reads CASTTTGAGAEAFF. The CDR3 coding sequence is TGTGCCAGTACCACAACAGGGGCGGGCGCTGAAGCTTTCTTT.